One and the same sample provided the 17 T cell receptor beta chains below, sequenced in a study of cytomegalovirus exposure and HLA in healthy donors. PCR primers comprised 60 Vbeta and 13 Jbeta primers. Clones were read by immunoSEQ multiplex PCR, and TCRdb kept only the in-frame ones, dropping some. This sample has about 120,000 clones, with more than 70% found just once. Sequencing input: PBMCs. The receptors here all came from a woman in her sixties in good health and CMV-seropositive.

The chain recombines TRBV7-6 with TRBJ2-3; D gene ambiguous. Trimming left V 4 bases short and J 14 bases short, with 16 bases between. This CDR3 is built from 12 residues. The germline CDR1 and CDR2 sequences are SGHVS and FNYEAQ. The CDR3 DNA follows: TGTGCCAGCAGCTACCCCGACTCCCGATGGTATTTT. Translating it yields CASSYPDSRWYF.

V usage is TRBV6-5 and J usage is TRBJ2-7; 8 nucleotides line up with TRBD1. Trimming at V came to 0 bases and at J to 3 bases, leaving 7 bases not matched to a gene. Germline values: CDR1 MNHEY, CDR2 SVGAGI. This CDR3 spans 16 amino acids. This CDR3 reads CASSYSGTGTNYEQYF. CDR3 DNA sequence: TGTGCCAGCAGTTACTCCGGGACAGGAACGAACTACGAGCAGTACTTC.

This clone was recorded a few times. The V call is TRBV6-5, the J call TRBJ1-3, with unresolved D. The CDR3 is 13 amino acids. V was cut by 8 bases and J by 0 bases, with 8 bases left in between. Germline lookup yields CDR1 MNHEY and CDR2 SVGAGI. The DNA of the CDR3 is TGTGCCAGCTCGGAGCTCTCTGGAAACACCATATATTTT. Encoded protein: CASSELSGNTIYF.

V gene TRBV28 combines with J gene TRBJ2-7; TRBD1 is a possible D gene (6 bases). Germline lookup yields CDR1 MDHEN and CDR2 SYDVKM. The CDR3 spans 15 residues. The ends were cut back, 7 bases at V and 0 bases at J, with 16 bases in the middle. CDR3 loop: CASIGGTRSSYEQYF. As DNA, the CDR3 is TGTGCCAGCATCGGTGGGACAAGAAGCTCCTACGAGCAGTACTTC. Drawing the rest from reference TRBV28 and TRBJ2-7, the complete variable domain is DVKVTQSSRYLVKRTGEKVFLECVQDMDHENMFWYRQDPGLGLRLIYFSYDVKMKEKGDIPEGYSVSREKKERFSLILESASTNQTSMYLCASIGGTRSSYEQYFGPGTRLTVT.

The chain has TRBV11-2 and TRBJ2-7; D unclear. The CDR3 has 12 amino acids. V lost 3 bases and J 4 bases, leaving 7 bases between the germline ends. Germline V gene data show CDR1 as SGHAT and CDR2 as FQNNGV. DNA of the CDR3: TGTGCCAGCAGCTTGAACATTTACGAGCAGTACTTC. Its protein product is CASSLNIYEQYF.

The rearrangement links TRBV14 to TRBJ1-3; 9 bases align to TRBD1. With V trimmed by 3 bases and J by 3 bases, 6 bases remained unmatched. The CDR3 spans 16 residues. Germline V gives CDR1 SGHDN, CDR2 FVKESK. The CDR3 reads CASSHTGGPSGNTIYF. CDR3 coding DNA: TGTGCCAGCAGCCACACAGGGGGCCCGAGTGGAAACACCATATATTTT.

This chain connects TRBV28 to TRBJ2-7; 13 bases are a match to TRBD2. The CDR3 sequence is 15 residues long. Germline V lookup: CDR1 MDHEN, CDR2 SYDVKM. V lost 5 bases, J lost 4 bases, and 5 bases stayed unmatched. CDR3 loop: CASSGGTSGMYEQYF. The CDR3 nucleotides read TGTGCCAGCAGTGGCGGGACTAGCGGGATGTACGAGCAGTACTTC. Full variable domain (missing parts from reference TRBV28 and TRBJ2-7): DVKVTQSSRYLVKRTGEKVFLECVQDMDHENMFWYRQDPGLGLRLIYFSYDVKMKEKGDIPEGYSVSREKKERFSLILESASTNQTSMYLCASSGGTSGMYEQYFGPGTRLTVT.

V usage is TRBV11-1 and J usage is TRBJ2-3; 10 bases match TRBD2. Germline values: CDR1 SGHAT, CDR2 FQDESV (reference sequence). The CDR3 spans 16 residues. The V gene end was trimmed by 2 bases and the J gene end by 4 bases; junction bases not matched to a gene: 6. CDR3 sequence reads: CASSLLASGSADTQYF. CDR3 nucleotides: TGTGCCAGCAGCTTATTGGCTAGCGGGAGCGCAGATACGCAGTATTTT.

Details on this clone: Other DNA sequences in this specimen translate into the identical CDR3. The chain has TRBV7-2 and TRBJ1-5; no reliable D call. With 1 base removed from V and 7 bases from J, the gap between germline ends came to 11 bases. This CDR3 contains 14 residues. In germline, CDR1 is SGHTA, CDR2 FQGNSA. The CDR3 DNA is TGTGCCAGCAGCTTAGTTCCCAACAACCAGCCCCAGCATTTT. It specifies CASSLVPNNQPQHF.

The table lists this clone with a few counts. The V call is TRBV9, the J call TRBJ2-1; tentatively, D is TRBD2 (6 bases). The germline gives CDR1 SGDLS, CDR2 YYNGEE. The CDR3 sequence is 13 residues long. Trimming cost V 0 bases and J 8 bases, with 9 bases left between them. CDR3 nucleotide sequence: TGTGCCAGCAGCGTAGATTCGGGAGATGAGCAGTTCTTC. Protein: CASSVDSGDEQFF.

The chain employs TRBV5-4 and TRBJ1-1; TRBD1 agrees at 8 bases. Germline CDR1 is SGHNT and CDR2 is YYREEE (reference sequence). V was pared by 6 bases and J by 0 bases, with 13 bases of the junction left unmatched. The CDR3 runs to 17 residues. The CDR3 DNA is TGTGCCAGCAATCCAGGGGGCTCGCAGATCATGAACACTGAAGCTTTCTTT. It is translated as CASNPGGSQIMNTEAFF.

CDR3 residues: CASSVALREQETQYF. CDR3 nucleotides: TGTGCCAGCAGCGTAGCTCTGAGGGAGCAAGAGACCCAGTACTTC. The chain couples TRBV9 to TRBJ2-5, with D perhaps matching TRBD2 (5 bases). V lost 0 bases and J 2 bases, leaving 11 bases between the germline ends. This CDR3 has 15 amino acids. Germline values: CDR1 SGDLS, CDR2 YYNGEE.

The chain carries TRBV7-6 and TRBJ2-1; 8 bases are shared with TRBD2. The V and J ends lost 5 bases and 2 bases, in that order; junction bases with no gene match: 8. Germline V gene data show CDR1 as SGHVS and CDR2 as FNYEAQ. The CDR3 runs 16 residues. The CDR3 nucleotides are TGTGCCAGCAGCCCGCAGGGACTAGGAACCTACAATGAGCAGTTCTTC. Translated, it gives CASSPQGLGTYNEQFF.

The genes are TRBV25-1 and TRBJ2-7, with 8 bases matching TRBD2. Germline assignment: CDR1 MGHDK and CDR2 SYGVNS. V was clipped by 3 bases and J by 1 base; unmatched bases: 8. The CDR3 spans 16 residues. The CDR3 protein is CASSEGFGGGSYEQYF. The CDR3 DNA follows: TGTGCCAGCAGTGAGGGTTTCGGGGGGGGGTCCTACGAGCAGTACTTC.

The V gene is TRBV6-1, the J gene TRBJ2-7; possible D gene TRBD2, 5 bases. Trimming removed 4 bases from V and 10 bases from J, with 17 bases in between. The germline V gene encodes CDR1 MNHNS and CDR2 SASEGT. The CDR3 extends over 13 amino acids. The CDR3 is CASSGRGLVFQYF. CDR3 sequence (DNA): TGTGCCAGCAGTGGCCGCGGACTGGTATTTCAGTACTTC.

The V call is TRBV25-1, the J call TRBJ2-7; D remains ambiguous. V shed 1 base and J shed 3 bases, with 10 bases lying between them. The CDR3 is made up of 14 amino acids. Germline V lookup: CDR1 MGHDK, CDR2 SYGVNS. The CDR3 DNA reads as TGTGCCAGCAGTGAATCGGGTTCGAGCTACGAGCAGTACTTC. It codes for CASSESGSSYEQYF.

The rearrangement joins TRBV7-9 to TRBJ2-3; 8 bases align to TRBD2. Trimming took 4 bases from V and 2 from J; bases not matched to a gene: 5. Per germline, CDR1 SEHNR and CDR2 FQNEAQ (reference sequence). This CDR3 is built from 15 residues. The CDR3 loop is CASSSSGRITDTQYF. The CDR3 coding sequence is TGTGCCAGCAGCTCCAGCGGGAGAATCACAGATACGCAGTATTTT.